This T cell receptor (beta chain) was captured in a study of beta chain features in type 1 diabetes. The study, taken as a whole, reports: Among all four CD4+ subsets, Type 1 diabetes patients had TCRB CDR3s that were moderately but significantly shorter.

Every isolated RNA sample was fully reverse transcribed, so sequencing captured expressed TCRB transcripts. Generated by immunoSEQ multiplex PCR, the TCRdb table keeps only in-frame clones and is missing some. Here the sample spans about 340,000 clones, 7% to 10% being singletons. Via the markers CD45RO/CCR7/CD25/CD127/CD95/CD27, stem cell-like memory, regulatory, central memory and naive CD4+ cells were sorted. This clone was recorded a few times. The antigen is not known. The sample taken for sequencing was central memory CD4+ T cells from blood. The source of this sequence is a man aged 30 to 45 with type 1 diabetes.

CDR3 sequence reads: CASSAGQGEYGYTF. The CDR3 nucleotides are TGTGCCAGCAGCGCGGGACAGGGAGAGTATGGCTACACCTTC. The genes are TRBV9 and TRBJ1-2; 9 positions match TRBD1. Germline values: CDR1 SGDLS, CDR2 YYNGEE. This CDR3 has 14 residues. V gave up 3 bases and J gave up 5 bases; unmatched junction bases: 5. The full variable domain, with the rest looked up from reference TRBV9 and TRBJ1-2, is DSGVTQTPKHLITATGQRVTLRCSPRSGDLSVYWYQQSLDQGLQFLIQYYNGEERAKGNILERFSAQQFPDLHSELNLSSLELGDSALYFCASSAGQGEYGYTFGSGTRLTVV.